The present entry profiles one TCR beta chain with its context. The target antigen is unknown. The donors were members of the roughly 130-subject validation cohort (separate from the roughly 670-subject first cohort). This table comes from immunoSEQ multiplex PCR, and its TCRdb copy is limited to in-frame clones, with some not included. The sample lists about 50,000 clones; more than 90% were seen once. V was clipped by 5 bases and J by 10 bases, with 18 bases between them. The CDR3 is 14 residues long. Per germline, CDR1 SGHNT and CDR2 YENEEA. The data originate from a study of cytomegalovirus exposure and HLA in healthy donors. Whole-study results and caveats: The dataset shows that most TCR sequences were rare, while some public TCRs occurred in many donors. With high specificity and sensitivity, the classifier reportedly diagnosed cytomegalovirus status. Investigators reported 164 TCR beta chains as tied to cytomegalovirus.

The receptor's source is a man younger than 35 in good health and CMV-seronegative. The chain has TRBV11-3 and TRBJ2-1; tentatively, D is TRBD2 (6 bases). The sequencing input was PBMCs. The CDR3 protein is CASSPKWEAGEQFF. CDR3 nucleotide sequence: TGTGCCAGCAGCCCCAAATGGGAGGCGGGAGAGCAGTTCTTC.